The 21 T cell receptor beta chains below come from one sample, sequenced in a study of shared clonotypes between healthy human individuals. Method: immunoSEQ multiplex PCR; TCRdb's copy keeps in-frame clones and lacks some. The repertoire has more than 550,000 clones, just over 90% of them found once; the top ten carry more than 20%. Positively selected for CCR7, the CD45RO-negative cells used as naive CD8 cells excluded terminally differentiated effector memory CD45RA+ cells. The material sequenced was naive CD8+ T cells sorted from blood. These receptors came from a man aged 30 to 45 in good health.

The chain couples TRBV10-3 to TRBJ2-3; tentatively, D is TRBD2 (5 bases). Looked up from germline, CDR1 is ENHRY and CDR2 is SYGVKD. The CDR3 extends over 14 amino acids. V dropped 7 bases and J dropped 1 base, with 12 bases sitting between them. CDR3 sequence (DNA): TGTGCCATCACTCCGGGGTCTCGCACAGATACGCAGTATTTT. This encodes CAITPGSRTDTQYF.

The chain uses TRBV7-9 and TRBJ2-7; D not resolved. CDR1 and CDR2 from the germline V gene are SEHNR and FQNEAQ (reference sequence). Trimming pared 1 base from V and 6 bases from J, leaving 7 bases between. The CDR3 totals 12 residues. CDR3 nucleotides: TGTGCCAGCAGCTTAGGTGTCCTCGAGCAGTACTTC. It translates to CASSLGVLEQYF.

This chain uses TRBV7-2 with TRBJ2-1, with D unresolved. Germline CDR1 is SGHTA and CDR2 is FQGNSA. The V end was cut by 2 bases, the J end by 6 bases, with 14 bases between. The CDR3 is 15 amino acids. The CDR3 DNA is TGTGCCAGCAGCTTACCCACTCGGGCGCTCAATGAGCAGTTCTTC. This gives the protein CASSLPTRALNEQFF.

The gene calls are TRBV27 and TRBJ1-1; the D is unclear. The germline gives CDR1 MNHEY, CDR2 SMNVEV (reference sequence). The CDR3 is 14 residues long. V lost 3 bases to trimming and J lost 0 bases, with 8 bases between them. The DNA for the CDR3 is TGTGCCAGCAGTTTGAACGGCATGAACACTGAAGCTTTCTTT. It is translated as CASSLNGMNTEAFF.

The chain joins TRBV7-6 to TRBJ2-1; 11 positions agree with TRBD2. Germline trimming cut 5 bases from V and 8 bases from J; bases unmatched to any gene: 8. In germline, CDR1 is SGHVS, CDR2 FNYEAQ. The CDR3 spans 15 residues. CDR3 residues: CASSPIAGGLDEQFF. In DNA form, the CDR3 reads TGTGCCAGCAGCCCCATAGCGGGAGGGTTGGATGAGCAGTTCTTC.

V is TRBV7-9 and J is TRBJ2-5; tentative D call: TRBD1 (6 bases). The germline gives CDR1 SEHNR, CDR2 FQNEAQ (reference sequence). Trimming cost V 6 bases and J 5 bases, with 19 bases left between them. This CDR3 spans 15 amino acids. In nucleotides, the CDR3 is TGTGCCAGCAGTCCTTGGGGGCCAAAAGGGGAGACCCAGTACTTC. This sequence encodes CASSPWGPKGETQYF.

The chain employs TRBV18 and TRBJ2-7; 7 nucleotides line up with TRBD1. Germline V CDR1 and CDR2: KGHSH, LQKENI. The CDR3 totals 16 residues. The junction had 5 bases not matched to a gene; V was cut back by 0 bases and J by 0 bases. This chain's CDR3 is CASSPPFGDSSYEQYF. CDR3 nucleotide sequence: TGTGCCAGCTCACCACCATTCGGGGACAGCTCCTACGAGCAGTACTTC.

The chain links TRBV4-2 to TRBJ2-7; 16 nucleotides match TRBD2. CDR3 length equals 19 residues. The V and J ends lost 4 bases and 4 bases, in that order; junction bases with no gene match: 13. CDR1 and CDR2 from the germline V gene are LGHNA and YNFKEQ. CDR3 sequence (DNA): TGTGCCAGCAGCCTGCCGGGACTAGCGGGAGGGAAGGCCCAATACGAGCAGTACTTC. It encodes CASSLPGLAGGKAQYEQYF.

In nucleotides, the CDR3 is TGCGCCAGCAGCTTGATAGCGGGCACCTACGAGCAGTACTTC. As protein: CASSLIAGTYEQYF. V usage is TRBV5-1 and J usage is TRBJ2-7; 7 positions agree with TRBD2. The V and J ends lost 1 base and 2 bases, in that order; junction bases with no gene match: 3. This CDR3 has 14 amino acids. CDR1 is SGHRS, CDR2 YFSETQ, per germline. Supplemented by reference TRBV5-1 and TRBJ2-7, the full variable domain reads KAGVTQTPRYLIKTRGQQVTLSCSPISGHRSVSWYQQTPGQGLQFLFEYFSETQRNKGNFPGRFSGRQFSNSRSEMNVSTLELGDSALYLCASSLIAGTYEQYFGPGTRLTVT.

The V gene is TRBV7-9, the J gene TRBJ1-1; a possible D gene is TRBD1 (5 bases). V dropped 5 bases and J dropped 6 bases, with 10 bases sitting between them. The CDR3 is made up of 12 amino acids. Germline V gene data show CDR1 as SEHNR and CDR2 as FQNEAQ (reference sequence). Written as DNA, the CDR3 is TGTGCCAGCAGCCAAGACAGTGCTGAAGCTTTCTTT. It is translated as CASSQDSAEAFF.

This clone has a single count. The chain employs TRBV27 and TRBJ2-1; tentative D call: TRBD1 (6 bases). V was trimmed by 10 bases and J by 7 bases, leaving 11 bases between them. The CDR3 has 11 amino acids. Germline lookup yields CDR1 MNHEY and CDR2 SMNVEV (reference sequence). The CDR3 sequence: CATLRGNEQFF. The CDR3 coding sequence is TGTGCCACCCTTAGGGGGAATGAGCAGTTCTTC.

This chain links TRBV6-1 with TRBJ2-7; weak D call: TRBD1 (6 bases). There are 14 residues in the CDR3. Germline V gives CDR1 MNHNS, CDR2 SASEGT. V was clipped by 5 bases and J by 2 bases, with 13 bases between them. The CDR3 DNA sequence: TGTGCCAGCAGTTTGACAGGAGTAACCTACGAGCAGTACTTC. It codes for CASSLTGVTYEQYF.

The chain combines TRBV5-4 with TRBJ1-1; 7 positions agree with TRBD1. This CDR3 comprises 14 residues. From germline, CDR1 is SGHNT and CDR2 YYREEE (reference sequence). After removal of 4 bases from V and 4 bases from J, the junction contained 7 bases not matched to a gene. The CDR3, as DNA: TGTGCCAGCAGCGTCACAGGGGAGGGCACTGAAGCTTTCTTT. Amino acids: CASSVTGEGTEAFF.

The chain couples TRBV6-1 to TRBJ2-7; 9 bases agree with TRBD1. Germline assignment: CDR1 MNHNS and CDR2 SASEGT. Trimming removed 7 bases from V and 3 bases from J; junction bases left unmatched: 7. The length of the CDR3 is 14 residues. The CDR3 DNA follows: TGTGCCAGCAAGACCGGGACAGGGTACTACGAGCAGTACTTC. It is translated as CASKTGTGYYEQYF.

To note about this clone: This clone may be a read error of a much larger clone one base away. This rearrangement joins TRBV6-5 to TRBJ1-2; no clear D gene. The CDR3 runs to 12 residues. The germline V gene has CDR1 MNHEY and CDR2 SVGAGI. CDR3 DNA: TGTGCCAGCAGGGATGTGGGCTATGACTACACCTTC. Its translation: CASRDVGYDYTF.

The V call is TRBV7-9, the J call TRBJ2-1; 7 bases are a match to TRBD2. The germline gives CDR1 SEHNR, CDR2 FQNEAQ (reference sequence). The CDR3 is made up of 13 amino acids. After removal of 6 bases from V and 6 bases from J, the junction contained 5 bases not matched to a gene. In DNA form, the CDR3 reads TGTGCCAGCAGGGGAACTAGCGTCAATGAGCAGTTCTTC. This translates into CASRGTSVNEQFF. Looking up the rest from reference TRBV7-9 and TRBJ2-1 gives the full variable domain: DTGVSQNPRHKITKRGQNVTFRCDPISEHNRLYWYRQTLGQGPEFLTYFQNEAQLEKSRLLSDRFSAERPKGSFSTLEIQRTEQGDSAMYLCASRGTSVNEQFFGPGTRLTVL.

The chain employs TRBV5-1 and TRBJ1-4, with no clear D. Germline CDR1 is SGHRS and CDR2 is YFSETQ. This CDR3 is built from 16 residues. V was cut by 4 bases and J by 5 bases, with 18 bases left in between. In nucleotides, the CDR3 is TGCGCCAGCAGCCAAACCGGACGGGCGAGAAATGAAAAACTGTTTTTT. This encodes CASSQTGRARNEKLFF.

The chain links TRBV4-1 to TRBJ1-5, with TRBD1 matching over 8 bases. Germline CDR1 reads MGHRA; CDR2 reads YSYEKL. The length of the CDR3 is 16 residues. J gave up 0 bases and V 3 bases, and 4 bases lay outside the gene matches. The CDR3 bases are TGCGCCAGCAGCCACCCAGGACAGGGTAGCAATCAGCCCCAGCATTTT. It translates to CASSHPGQGSNQPQHF.

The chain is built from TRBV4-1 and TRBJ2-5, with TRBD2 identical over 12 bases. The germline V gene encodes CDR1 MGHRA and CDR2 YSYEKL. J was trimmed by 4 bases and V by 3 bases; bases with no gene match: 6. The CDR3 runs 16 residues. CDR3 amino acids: CASSHILAGGGETQYF. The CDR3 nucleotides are TGCGCCAGCAGCCACATTCTAGCGGGAGGGGGAGAGACCCAGTACTTC.

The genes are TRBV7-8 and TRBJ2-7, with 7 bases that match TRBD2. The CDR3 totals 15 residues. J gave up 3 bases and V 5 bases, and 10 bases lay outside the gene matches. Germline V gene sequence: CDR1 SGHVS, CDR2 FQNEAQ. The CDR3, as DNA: TGTGCCAGCAGCCCCACCGGCGGGAGTCTCTACGAGCAGTACTTC. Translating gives CASSPTGGSLYEQYF.

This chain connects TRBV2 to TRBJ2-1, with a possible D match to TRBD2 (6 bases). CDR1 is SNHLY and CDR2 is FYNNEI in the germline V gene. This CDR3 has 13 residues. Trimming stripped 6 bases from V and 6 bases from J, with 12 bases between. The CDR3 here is CASRDGSSNEQFF. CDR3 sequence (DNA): TGTGCCAGCAGGGACGGGAGTTCCAATGAGCAGTTCTTC.